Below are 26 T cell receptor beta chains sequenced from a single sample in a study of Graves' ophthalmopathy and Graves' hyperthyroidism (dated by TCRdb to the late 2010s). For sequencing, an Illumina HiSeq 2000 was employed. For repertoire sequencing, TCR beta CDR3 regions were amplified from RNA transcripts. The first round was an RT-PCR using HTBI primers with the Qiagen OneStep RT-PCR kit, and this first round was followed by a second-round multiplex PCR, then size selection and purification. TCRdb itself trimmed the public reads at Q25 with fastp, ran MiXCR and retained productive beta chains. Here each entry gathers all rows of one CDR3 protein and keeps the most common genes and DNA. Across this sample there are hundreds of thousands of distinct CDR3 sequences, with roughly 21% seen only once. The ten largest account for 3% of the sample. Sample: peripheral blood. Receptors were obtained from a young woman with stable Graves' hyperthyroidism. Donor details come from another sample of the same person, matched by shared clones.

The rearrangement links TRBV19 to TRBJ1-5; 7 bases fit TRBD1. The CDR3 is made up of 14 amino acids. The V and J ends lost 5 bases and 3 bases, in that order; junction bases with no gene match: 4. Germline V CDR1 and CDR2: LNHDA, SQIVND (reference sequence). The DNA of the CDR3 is TGTGCCAGTAGTTTTCAGGGGGACAATCAGCCCCAGCATTTT. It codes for CASSFQGDNQPQHF.

This CDR3 is CASSKTGVLNQPQHF. In DNA, the CDR3 is TGTGCCAGCAGCAAGACAGGGGTCCTAAATCAGCCCCAGCATTTT. V and J are TRBV12-3 or TRBV12-4 and TRBJ1-5; TRBD1 agrees at 8 bases. The CDR3 consists of 15 residues. After removal of 6 bases from V and 4 bases from J, the junction contained 8 bases not matched to a gene.

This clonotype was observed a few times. In DNA form, the CDR3 reads TGTGCCAGCTTTCCTAGCGGGAGGAGCTCCTACGAGCAGTACTTC. Protein sequence: CASFPSGRSSYEQYF. The chain employs TRBV28 and TRBJ2-7; 11 bases line up with TRBD2. The J segment lost 0 bases and the V segment lost 8 bases, leaving 6 bases of the junction unmatched. This CDR3 is 15 amino acids long. CDR1 and CDR2 (germline): MDHEN, SYDVKM.

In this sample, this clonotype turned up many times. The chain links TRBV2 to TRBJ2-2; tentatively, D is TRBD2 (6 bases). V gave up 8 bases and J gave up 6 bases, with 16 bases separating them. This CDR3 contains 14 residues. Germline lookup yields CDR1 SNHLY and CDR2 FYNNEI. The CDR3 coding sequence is TGTGCCAGCGGAAGATCCCCTAGCGCCGGGGAGCTGTTTTTT. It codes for CASGRSPSAGELFF.

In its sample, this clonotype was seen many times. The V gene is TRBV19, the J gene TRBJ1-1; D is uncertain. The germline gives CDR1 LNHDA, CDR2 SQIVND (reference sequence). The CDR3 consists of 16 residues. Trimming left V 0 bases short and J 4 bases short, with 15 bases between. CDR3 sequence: CASSIDPRRGGTEAFF. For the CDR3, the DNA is TGTGCCAGTAGTATAGATCCCCGACGGGGAGGCACTGAAGCTTTCTTT.

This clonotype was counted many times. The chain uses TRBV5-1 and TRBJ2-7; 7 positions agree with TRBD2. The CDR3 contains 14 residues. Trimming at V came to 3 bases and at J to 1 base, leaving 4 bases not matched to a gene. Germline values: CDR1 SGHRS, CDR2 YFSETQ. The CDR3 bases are TGCGCCAGCAGCTGGGGGGGGGATTCCTACGAGCAGTACTTC. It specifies CASSWGGDSYEQYF.

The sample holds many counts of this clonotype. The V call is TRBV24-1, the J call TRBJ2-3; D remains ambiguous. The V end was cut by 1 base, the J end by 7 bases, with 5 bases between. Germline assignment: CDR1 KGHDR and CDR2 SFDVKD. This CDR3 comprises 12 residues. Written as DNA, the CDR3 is TGTGCCACCAGTGATTTAAAGCATACGCAGTATTTT. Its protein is CATSDLKHTQYF.

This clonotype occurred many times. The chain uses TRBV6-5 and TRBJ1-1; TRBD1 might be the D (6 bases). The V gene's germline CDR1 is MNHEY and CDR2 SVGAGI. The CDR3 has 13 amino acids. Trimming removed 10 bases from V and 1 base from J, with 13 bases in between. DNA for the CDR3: TGTGCCACCTCAGGGGAAAAGAACACTGAAGCTTTCTTT. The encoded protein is CATSGEKNTEAFF.

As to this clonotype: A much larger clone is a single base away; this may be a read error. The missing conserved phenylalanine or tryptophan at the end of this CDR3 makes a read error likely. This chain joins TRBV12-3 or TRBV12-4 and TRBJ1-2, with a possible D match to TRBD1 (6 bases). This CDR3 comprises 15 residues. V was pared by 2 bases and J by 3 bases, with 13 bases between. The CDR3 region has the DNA TGTGCCAGCAGTTTAAGTGCCAGGGGTGACTATGGCTACACCTAC. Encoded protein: CASSLSARGDYGYTY.

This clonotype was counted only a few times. CDR3 coding DNA: TGCGCCAGCAGCCAAGAGAGTCGGGGGTCCTACGAGCAGTACTTC. It codes for CASSQESRGSYEQYF. The chain couples TRBV4-1 to TRBJ2-7; perhaps TRBD2 as D (6 bases). The V gene lost 0 bases and the J gene lost 1 base, with 10 bases spanning the gap. Germline-derived CDR1 and CDR2 are MGHRA and YSYEKL. The CDR3 extends over 15 amino acids.

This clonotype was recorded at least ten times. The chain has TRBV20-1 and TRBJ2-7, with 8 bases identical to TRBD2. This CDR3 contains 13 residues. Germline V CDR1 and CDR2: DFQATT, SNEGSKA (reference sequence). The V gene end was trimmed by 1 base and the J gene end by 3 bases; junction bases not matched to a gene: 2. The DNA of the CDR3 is TGCAGTGCTAGAGGGACTAGCAGCTACGAGCAGTACTTC. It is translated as CSARGTSSYEQYF.

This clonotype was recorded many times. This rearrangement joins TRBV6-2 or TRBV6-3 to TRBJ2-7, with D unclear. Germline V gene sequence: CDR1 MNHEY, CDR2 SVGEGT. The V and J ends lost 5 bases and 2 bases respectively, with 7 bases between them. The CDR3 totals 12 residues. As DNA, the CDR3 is TGTGCCAGCAGTCACGGGCCCTACGAGCAGTACTTC. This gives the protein CASSHGPYEQYF.

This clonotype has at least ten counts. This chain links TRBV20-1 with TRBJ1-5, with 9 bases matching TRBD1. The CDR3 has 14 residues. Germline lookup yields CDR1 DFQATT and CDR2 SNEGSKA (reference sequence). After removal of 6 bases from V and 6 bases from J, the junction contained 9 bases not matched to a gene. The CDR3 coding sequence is TGCAGTGCCCCGAGGACAGGGGTATCTCAGCCCCAGCATTTT. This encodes CSAPRTGVSQPQHF.

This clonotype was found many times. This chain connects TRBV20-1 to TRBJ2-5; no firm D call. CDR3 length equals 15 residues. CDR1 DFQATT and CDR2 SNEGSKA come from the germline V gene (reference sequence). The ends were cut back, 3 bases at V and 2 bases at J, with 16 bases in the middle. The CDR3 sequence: CSARSRPGRQETQYF. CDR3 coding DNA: TGCAGTGCTAGGTCTCGTCCGGGCCGGCAAGAGACCCAGTACTTC.

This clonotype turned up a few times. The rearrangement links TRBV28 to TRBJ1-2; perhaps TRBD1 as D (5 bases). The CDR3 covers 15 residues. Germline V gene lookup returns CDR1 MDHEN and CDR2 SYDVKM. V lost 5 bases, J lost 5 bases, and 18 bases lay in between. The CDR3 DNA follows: TGTGCCAGCAGTCACCGGTTACGGGGCTCGTATGGCTACACCTTC. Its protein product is CASSHRLRGSYGYTF.

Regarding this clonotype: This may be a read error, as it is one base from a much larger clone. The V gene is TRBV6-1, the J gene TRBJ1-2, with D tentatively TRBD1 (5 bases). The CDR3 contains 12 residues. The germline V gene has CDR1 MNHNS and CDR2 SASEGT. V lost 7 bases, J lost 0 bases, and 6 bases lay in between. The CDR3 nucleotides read TGTGCCAGCACGGACACTAACTATGGCTACACCTTC. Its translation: CASTDTNYGYTF.

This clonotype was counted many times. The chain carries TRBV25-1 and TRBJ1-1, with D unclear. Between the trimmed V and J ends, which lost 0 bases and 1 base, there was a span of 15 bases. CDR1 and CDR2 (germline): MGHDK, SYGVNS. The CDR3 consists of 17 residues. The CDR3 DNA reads TGTGCCAGCAGTGAATATCGGGGTTTCGATGGGAACACTGAAGCTTTCTTT. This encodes CASSEYRGFDGNTEAFF.

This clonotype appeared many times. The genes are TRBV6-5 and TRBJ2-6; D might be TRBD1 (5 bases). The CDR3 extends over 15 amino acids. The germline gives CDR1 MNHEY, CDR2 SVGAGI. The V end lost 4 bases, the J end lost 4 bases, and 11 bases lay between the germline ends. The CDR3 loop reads CASSWQGAGANVLTF. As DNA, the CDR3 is TGTGCCAGCAGTTGGCAGGGCGCCGGGGCCAACGTCCTGACTTTC.

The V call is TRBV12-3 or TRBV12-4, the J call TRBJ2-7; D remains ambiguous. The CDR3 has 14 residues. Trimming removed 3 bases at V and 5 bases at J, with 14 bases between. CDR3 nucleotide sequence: TGTGCCAGCAGTTTCTTGAACACGGATCACGAGCAGTACTTC. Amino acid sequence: CASSFLNTDHEQYF.

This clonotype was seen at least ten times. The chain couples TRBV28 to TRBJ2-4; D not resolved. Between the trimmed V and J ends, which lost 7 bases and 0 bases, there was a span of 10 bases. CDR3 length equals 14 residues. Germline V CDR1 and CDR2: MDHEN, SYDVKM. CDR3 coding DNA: TGTGCCAGCAATCCAGGCGTAGCCAAAAACATTCAGTACTTC. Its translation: CASNPGVAKNIQYF.

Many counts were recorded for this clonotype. The CDR3 DNA is TGTGCCAGCAGCTATGGACCCGGAAACACCATATATTTT. Its protein is CASSYGPGNTIYF. The V call is TRBV7-9, the J call TRBJ1-3; no clear D. V was pared by 4 bases and J by 4 bases, with 8 bases between. Looked up from germline, CDR1 is SEHNR and CDR2 is FQNEAQ (reference sequence). The CDR3 sequence is 13 residues long.

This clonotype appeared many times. DNA for the CDR3: TGTGCCAGCAGCTTCAGACAGCTCAATCAGCCCCAGCATTTT. Protein sequence: CASSFRQLNQPQHF. V usage is TRBV7-8 and J usage is TRBJ1-5, with D tentatively TRBD1 (5 bases). The CDR3 is 14 amino acids. Germline CDR1 and CDR2: SGHVS and FQNEAQ. V was shortened by 3 bases and J by 3 bases, with 9 bases between the two germline ends. The whole variable domain, remainder taken from reference TRBV7-8 and TRBJ1-5, is GAGVSQSPRYKVAKRGQDVALRCDPISGHVSLFWYQQALGQGPEFLTYFQNEAQLDKSGLPSDRFFAERPEGSVSTLKIQRTQQEDSAVYLCASSFRQLNQPQHFGDGTRLSIL.

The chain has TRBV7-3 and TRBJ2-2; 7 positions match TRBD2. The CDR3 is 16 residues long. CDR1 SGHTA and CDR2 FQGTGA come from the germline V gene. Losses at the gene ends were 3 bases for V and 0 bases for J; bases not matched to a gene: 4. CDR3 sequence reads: CASSFTSAANTGELFF. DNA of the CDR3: TGTGCCAGCAGCTTTACTAGCGCGGCGAACACCGGGGAGCTGTTTTTT.

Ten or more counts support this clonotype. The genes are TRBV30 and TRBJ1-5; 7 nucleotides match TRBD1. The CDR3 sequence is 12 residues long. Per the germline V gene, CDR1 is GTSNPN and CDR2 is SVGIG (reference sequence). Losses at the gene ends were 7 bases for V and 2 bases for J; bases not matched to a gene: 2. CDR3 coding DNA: TGTGCCTATGACAGGGGCAATCAGCCCCAGCATTTT. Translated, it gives CAYDRGNQPQHF.

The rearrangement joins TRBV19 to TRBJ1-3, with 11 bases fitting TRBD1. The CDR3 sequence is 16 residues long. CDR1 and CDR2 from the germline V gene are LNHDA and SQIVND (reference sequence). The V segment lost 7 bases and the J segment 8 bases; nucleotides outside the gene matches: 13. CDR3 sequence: CASNPGTGGKDDTIYF. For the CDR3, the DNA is TGTGCCAGTAATCCCGGGACAGGGGGAAAGGATGACACCATATATTTT.

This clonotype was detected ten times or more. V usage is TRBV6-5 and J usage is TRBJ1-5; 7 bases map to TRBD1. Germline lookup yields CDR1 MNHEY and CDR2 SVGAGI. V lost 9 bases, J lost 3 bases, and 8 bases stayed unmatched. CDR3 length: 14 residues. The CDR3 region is CASSAGQPNQPQHF. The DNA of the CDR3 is TGTGCCAGTTCCGCGGGACAGCCCAATCAGCCCCAGCATTTT.